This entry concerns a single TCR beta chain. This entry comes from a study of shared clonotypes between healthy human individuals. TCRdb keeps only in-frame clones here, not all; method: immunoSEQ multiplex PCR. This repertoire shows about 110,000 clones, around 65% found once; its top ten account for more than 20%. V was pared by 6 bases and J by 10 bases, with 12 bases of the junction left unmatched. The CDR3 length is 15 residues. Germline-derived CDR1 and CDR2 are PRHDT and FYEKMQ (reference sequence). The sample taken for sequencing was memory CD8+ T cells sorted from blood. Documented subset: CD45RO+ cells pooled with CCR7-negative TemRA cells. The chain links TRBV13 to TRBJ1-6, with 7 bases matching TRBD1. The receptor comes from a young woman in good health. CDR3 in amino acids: CASSIVRGPRSPLHF. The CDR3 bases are TGTGCCAGCAGTATAGTAAGGGGGCCTAGGTCACCCCTCCACTTT. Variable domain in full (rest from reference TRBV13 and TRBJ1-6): AAGVIQSPRHLIKEKRETATLKCYPIPRHDTVYWYQQGPGQDPQFLISFYEKMQSDKGSIPDRFSAQQFSDYHSELNMSSLELGDSALYFCASSIVRGPRSPLHFGNGTRLTVT.